This record concerns one T cell receptor beta chain sequence. Its recognized antigen is unknown. The record has no base qualities; no much larger clone is one base away. The data were obtained in a study of shared clonotypes between healthy human individuals (dated by TCRdb to about 2020). Regarding the study in general: The cohort comprised a couple of women and three men aged 18 to 49 years. For each donor, three plates each were used for CD4 naive and CD4 memory, two plates were used for CD8 naive, and one plate was used for CD8 memory. To estimate repertoire size and how much clonotypes are shared between individuals, the study performed deep sequencing of blood TCR repertoires from a few healthy adults. Libraries were prepared and TCR repertoires were sequenced by different laboratories using diverse techniques, in order to increase sequencing depth and limit assay-specific biases. Leukapheresis yielded between about 0.94 and 9.5 billion PBMCs per donor. The research as a whole found: The genetic and exposure-history diversity represented was limited by the small number of donors. Compared with non-shared clonotypes, clonotypes shared by all four sorted-subset donors had higher generation probabilities. Sampling was restricted to blood, and TCR repertoires in tissues likely differ from the TCR repertoires found in blood. Pairwise subsampling led to the expectation that sequencing depth would affect the degree of clonotype sharing among donors. Estimated clonotype richness was generally larger for naive than for memory subsets. Rarefaction of sorted-subset datasets indicated incomplete sequencing despite the large sequencing depth. Across several donors, approximately 5% of naive CD4, roughly 3.8% of naive CD8, about 2.3% of memory CD4, and approximately 0.4% of memory CD8 clonotypes were shared.

Using the deep immunoSEQ assay, TCR CDR3 regions were amplified from genomic DNA by multiplex PCR. For each cell subset, the extracted genomic DNA was distributed evenly across all wells of several immunoSEQ 96-well plates, and each plate served as one replicate. For sorted subsets, approximately 190 ng genomic DNA, equal to 25,000 to 35,000 T cell genomes, was loaded into each replicate PCR. Purified libraries were quantified with a Qubit 3.0 fluorometer, sized on a Bioanalyzer 2100, and re-quantified with the KAPA Library Quantification kit. Each immunoSEQ 96-well plate was sequenced on its own single-read 150-cycle Illumina NextSeq 550 flow cell. The published analysis was carried out like this. Because the immunoSEQ output held only junctional sequences and lacked quality scores, the filtering could not match the filtering applied to full-length reads. Sequences were annotated with PyIR, a Python wrapper for IgBLAST v1.9, and V/J genes and CDR3 were assigned using IMGT germline references. Reads were removed for weak V/J assignments (E-value above 1e-6), missing CDR3, stop codons, out-of-frame junctions, or ambiguous translated residues. A V3J clonotype was defined by an identical inferred V gene, J gene, and CDR3 amino acid sequence. Percentage overlap between repertoires was computed as shared unique clonotypes divided by the size of the smaller repertoire. Three approaches were used to assess repertoire richness: RTK rarefaction, the Chao1 estimator, and Recon v2.1 estimates of unobserved clonotypes. OLGA was used to compute generation probabilities for all TCRbeta clonotypes that the gDNA method yielded from a handful of donors. As stored in TCRdb, this immuneACCESS dataset retains in-frame rearrangements with V and J assigned. A fraction of the clones does not appear; measured against another copy, unresolved V genes explain less than half of the discrepancy, and the remainder lacks a known reason. V, J and clone size were drawn from that table, and D and trimming were deduced from the DNA. The sample contains about 2.3 million clones, roughly 93% of them found a single time. The ten largest account for 0.35% to 0.5% of the sample.

Healthy HIV-negative adults with no recently reported acute infections or vaccinations were included as donors. Only Caucasian adults living in Nashville, Tennessee, USA were represented among the donors. CD4+ T cells were enriched by magnetic negative selection, after which naive cells were positively selected on CD45RA and the negative fraction was taken as the memory subset. After blood collection by leukapheresis, PBMCs were isolated using Ficoll-Histopaque density gradient centrifugation and then cryopreserved in the vapor phase of liquid nitrogen. Analytical flow cytometry was used to check the purity and quantity of every magnetically sorted T cell population. Genomic DNA was isolated from each sorted fraction and quantified by UV absorbance on a Nanodrop 2000c. The clonotype was recovered from a man aged 18 to 30 in good health. Some clones in this sample may be carry-over from other donors' samples. Sequenced material: naive CD4+ T cells from PBMCs. The cell subset or site label corresponds to: CD45RA+ positively selected.

At the DNA level, the sequence is TGCGCCAGCAGCGTGGAACCGGGACAGGGGGCGTACGAGCAGTACTTC. This sequence encodes CASSVEPGQGAYEQYF. This receptor chain uses TRBV5-1 and TRBJ2-7; 12 of the junction bases match TRBD1. The CDR3 runs 16 residues from the cysteine to the phenylalanine. The kept DNA is CDR3 alone, 48 bases in frame from the first base. CDR1 SGHRS and CDR2 YFSETQ were looked up in the germline V gene. V is trimmed back by 4 bases and J by 4 bases, and the junction contains 9 bases that no gene match accounts for.